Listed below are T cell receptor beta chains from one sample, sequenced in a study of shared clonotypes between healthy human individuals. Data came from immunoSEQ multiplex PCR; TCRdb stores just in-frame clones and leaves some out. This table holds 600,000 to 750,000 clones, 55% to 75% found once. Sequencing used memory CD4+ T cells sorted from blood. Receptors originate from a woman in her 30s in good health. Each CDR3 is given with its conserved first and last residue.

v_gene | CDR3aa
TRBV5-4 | CASSLRTVMNTEAFF
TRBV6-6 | CASSYSSGPGVYF
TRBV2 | CASSAVFGGPADTQYF
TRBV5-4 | CASSEPGRNYGYTF
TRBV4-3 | CASSQDSVVETQYF
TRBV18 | CASSFLEGDLYEQYF
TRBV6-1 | CASAIQQNTEAFF
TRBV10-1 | CASSPSGPKYGYTF
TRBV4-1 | CASSQEDRGQETQYF
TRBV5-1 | CASGRGTDGNTIYF
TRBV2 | CASSERGITETQYF
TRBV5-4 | CASSPGRTDTQYF
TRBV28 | CASSSGWGATFANEKLFF
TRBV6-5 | CASSSFTDFSNYGYTF
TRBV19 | CATGQGALSGANVLTF
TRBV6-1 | CASNLAGVVDTQYF
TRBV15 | CATSRDSIRLRRSGQGQPQHF
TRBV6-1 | CASSEAALPNTEAFF